This T cell receptor beta chain comes out of a study of neurological immune-mediated disorders. Whole-study context: Secondary progressive cases numbered 3 among the roughly 34 multiple sclerosis patients, while the other 31 were relapsing-remitting.

This clonotype appeared many times. cDNA was made by 5'RACE with 10-nucleotide random UMIs. TCRdb called the 5' RACE reads again in MiXCR, with one record for every CDR3 protein. There are around 130,000 distinct CDR3 sequences in the sample; roughly 3.4% occur only once, and 1% to 1.5% lies in the top ten. 2 million PBMCs stored at -80 C were the source of the unsorted libraries. V gave up 5 bases and J gave up 7 bases; unmatched junction bases: 14. The CDR3 sequence is 17 residues long. Germline V lookup: CDR1 SGHTA, CDR2 FQGNSA. This TCR came from a woman aged 25 to 39 with multiple sclerosis. The rearrangement links TRBV7-2 to TRBJ2-7; 13 positions agree with TRBD2. Sequenced: PBMCs. Here the CDR3 DNA reads TGTGCCAGCAGCCAATACCCACTAGCGGGAGGGCCGGTTGAGCAGTACTTC. Its translation is CASSQYPLAGGPVEQYF.